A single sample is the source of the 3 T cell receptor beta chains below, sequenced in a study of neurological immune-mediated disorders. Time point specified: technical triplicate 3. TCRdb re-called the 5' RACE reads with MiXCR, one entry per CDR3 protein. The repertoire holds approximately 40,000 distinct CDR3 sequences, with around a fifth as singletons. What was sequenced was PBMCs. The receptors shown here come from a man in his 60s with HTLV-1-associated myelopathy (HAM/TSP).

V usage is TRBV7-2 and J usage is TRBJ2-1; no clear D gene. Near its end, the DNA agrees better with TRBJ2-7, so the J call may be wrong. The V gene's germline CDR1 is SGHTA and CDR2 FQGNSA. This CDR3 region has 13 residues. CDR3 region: CASSSTRYHEQYF. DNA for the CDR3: TGTGCCAGCAGCTCAACACGGTACCATGAGCAGTACTTC.

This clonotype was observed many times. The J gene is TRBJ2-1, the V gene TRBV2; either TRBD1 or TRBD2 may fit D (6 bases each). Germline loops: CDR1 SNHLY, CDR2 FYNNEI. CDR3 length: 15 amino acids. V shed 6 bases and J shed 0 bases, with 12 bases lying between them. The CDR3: CASSGGGPSYNEQFF. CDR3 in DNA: TGTGCCAGCAGCGGTGGGGGGCCCTCCTACAATGAGCAGTTCTTC. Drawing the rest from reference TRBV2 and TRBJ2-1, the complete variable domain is EPEVTQTPSHQVTQMGQEVILRCVPISNHLYFYWYRQILGQKVEFLVSFYNNEISEKSEIFDDQFSVERPDGSNFTLKIRSTKLEDSAMYFCASSGGGPSYNEQFFGPGTRLTVL.

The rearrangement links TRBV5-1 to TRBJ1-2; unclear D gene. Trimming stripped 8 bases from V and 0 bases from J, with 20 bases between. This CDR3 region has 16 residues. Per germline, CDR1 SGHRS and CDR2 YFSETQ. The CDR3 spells CASGLRPQPANYGYTF. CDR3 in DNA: TGCGCCAGTGGCTTGCGACCCCAGCCAGCTAACTATGGCTACACCTTC.